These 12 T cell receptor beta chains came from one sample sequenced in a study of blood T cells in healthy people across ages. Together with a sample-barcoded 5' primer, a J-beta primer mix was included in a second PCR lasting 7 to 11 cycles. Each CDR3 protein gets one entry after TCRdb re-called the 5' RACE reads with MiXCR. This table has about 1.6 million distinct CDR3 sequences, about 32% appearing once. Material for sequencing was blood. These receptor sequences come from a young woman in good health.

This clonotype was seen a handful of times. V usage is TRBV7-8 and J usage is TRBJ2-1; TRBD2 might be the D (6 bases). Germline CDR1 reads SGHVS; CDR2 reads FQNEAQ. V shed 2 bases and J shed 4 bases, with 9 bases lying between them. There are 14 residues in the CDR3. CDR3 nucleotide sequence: TGTGCCAGCAGCTTATTGGAGGGGTACAATGAGCAGTTCTTC. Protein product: CASSLLEGYNEQFF.

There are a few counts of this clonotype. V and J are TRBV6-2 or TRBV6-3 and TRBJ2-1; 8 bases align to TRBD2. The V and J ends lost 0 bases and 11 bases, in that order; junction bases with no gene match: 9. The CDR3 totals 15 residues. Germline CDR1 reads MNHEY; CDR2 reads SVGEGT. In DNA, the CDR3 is TGTGCCAGCAGTTACTCGGCCGGGAGGGGAAAGAAGCAGTTCTTC. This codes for CASSYSAGRGKKQFF.

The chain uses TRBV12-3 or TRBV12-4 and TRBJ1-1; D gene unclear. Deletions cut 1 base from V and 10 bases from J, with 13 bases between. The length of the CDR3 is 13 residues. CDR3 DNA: TGTGCCAGCAGTTTAGGGTTGGCGGGTGGAGCTTTCTTT. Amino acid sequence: CASSLGLAGGAFF.

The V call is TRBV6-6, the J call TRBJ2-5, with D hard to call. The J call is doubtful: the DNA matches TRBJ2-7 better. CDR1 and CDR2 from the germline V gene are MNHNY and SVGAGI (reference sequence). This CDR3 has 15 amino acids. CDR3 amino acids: CASSYTPGEIYEQYF. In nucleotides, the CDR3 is TGTGCCAGCAGTTACACCCCGGGTGAGATATACGAGCAGTACTTC.

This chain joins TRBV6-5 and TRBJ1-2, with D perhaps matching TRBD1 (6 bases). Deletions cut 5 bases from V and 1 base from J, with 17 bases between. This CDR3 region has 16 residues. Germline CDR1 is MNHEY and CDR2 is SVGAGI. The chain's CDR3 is CASSRGGGTYNYGYTF. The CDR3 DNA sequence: TGTGCCAGCAGTCGGGGAGGAGGGACATATAACTATGGCTACACCTTC.

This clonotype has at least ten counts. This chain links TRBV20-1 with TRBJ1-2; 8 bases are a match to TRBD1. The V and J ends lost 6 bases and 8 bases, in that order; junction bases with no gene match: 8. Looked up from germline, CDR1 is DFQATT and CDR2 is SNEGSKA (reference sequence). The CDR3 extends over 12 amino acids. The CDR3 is CSARTGTEGYTF. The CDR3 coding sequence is TGCAGTGCCCGGACAGGGACGGAGGGCTACACCTTC.

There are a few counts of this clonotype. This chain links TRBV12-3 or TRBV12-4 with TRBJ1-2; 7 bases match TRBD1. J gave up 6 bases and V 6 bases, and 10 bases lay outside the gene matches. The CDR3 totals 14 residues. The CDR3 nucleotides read TGTGCCAGCAGCCTCGGGACAGTTAAACATGGCTACACCTTC. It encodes CASSLGTVKHGYTF.

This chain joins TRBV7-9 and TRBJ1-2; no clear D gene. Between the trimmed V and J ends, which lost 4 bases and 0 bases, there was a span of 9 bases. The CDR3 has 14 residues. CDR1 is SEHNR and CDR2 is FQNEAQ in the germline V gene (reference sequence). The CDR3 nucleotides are TGTGCCAGCAGCTCCCCAGGTTCTAACTATGGCTACACCTTC. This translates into CASSSPGSNYGYTF.

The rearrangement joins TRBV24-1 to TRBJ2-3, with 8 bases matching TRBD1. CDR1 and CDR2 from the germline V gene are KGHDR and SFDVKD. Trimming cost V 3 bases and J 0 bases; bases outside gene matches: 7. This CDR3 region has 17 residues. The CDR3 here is CATSDRVTGDSTDTQYF. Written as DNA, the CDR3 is TGTGCCACCAGTGATCGGGTGACAGGGGATAGCACAGATACGCAGTATTTT.

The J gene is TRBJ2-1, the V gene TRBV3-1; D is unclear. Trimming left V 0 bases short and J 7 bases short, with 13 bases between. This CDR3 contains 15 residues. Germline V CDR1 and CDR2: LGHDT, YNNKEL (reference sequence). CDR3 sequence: CASSQELRLGNEQFF. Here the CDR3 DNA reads TGTGCCAGCAGCCAAGAGTTGCGGTTGGGGAATGAGCAGTTCTTC.

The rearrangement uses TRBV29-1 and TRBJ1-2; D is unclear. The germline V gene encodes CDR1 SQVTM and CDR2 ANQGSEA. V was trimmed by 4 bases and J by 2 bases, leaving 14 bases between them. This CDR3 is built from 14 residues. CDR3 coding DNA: TGCAGCGTTGCGGCCGGGATATCGAACTATGGCTACACCTTC. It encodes CSVAAGISNYGYTF.

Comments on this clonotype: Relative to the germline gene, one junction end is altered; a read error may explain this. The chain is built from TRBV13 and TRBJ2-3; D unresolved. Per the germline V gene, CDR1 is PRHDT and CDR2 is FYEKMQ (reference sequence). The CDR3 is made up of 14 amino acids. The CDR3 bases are TGTGCCGGCAGCTCGAAGGGCCTATCAAATACGCAGTATTTT. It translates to CAGSSKGLSNTQYF.